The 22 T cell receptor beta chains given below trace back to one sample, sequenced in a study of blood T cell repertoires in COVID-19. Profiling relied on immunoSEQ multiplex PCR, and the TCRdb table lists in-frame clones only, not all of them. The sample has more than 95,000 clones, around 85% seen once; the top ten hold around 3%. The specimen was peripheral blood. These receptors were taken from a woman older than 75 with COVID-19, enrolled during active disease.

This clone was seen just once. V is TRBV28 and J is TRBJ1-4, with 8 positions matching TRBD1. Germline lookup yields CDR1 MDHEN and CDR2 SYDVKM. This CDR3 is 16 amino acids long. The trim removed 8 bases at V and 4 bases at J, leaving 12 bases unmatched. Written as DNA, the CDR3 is TGTGCCAGCCGAGCCCTCCCCGGACAGGGTAATGAAAAACTGTTTTTT. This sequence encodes CASRALPGQGNEKLFF.

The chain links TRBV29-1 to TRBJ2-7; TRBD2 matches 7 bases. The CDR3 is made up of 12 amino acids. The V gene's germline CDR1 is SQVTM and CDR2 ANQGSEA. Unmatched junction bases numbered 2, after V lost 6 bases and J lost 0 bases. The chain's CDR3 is CSVGEGSYEQYF. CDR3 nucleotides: TGCAGCGTCGGGGAGGGCTCCTACGAGCAGTACTTC.

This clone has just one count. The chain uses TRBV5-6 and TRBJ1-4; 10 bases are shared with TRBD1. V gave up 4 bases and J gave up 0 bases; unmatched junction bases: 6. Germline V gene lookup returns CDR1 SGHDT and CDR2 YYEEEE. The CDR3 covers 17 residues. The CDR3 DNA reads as TGTGCCAGCAGCACGGACAGGGGGTTAACAACTAATGAAAAACTGTTTTTT. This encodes CASSTDRGLTTNEKLFF.

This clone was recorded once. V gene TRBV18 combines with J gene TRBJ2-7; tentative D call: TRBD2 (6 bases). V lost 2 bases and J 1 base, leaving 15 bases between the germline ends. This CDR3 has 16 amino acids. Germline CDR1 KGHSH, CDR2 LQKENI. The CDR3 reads CASSPFRAGTSYEQYF. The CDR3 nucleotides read TGTGCCAGCTCACCATTTAGGGCAGGGACTTCCTACGAGCAGTACTTC.

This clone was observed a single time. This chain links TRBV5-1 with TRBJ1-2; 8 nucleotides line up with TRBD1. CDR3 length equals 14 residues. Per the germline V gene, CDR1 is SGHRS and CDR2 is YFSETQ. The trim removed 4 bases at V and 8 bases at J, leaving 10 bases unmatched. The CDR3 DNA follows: TGCGCCAGCAGCCCGGACAGGGCGCGGGGCGGCTACACCTTC. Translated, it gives CASSPDRARGGYTF.

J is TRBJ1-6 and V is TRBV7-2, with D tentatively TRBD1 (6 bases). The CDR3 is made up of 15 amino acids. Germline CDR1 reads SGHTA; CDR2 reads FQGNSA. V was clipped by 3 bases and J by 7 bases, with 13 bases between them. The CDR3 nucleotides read TGTGCCAGCAGCTTTCCTGGGACAATGAATTCACCCCTCCACTTT. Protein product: CASSFPGTMNSPLHF. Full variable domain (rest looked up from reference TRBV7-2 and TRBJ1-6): GAGVSQSPSNKVTEKGKDVELRCDPISGHTALYWYRQSLGQGLEFLIYFQGNSAPDKSGLPSDRFSAERTGGSVSTLTIQRTQQEDSAVYLCASSFPGTMNSPLHFGNGTRLTVT.

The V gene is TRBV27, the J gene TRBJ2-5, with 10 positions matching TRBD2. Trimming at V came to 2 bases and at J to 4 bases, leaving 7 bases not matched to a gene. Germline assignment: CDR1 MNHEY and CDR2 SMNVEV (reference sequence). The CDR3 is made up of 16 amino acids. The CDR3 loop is CASSLLPAGGGETQYF. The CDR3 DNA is TGTGCCAGCAGTTTACTACCAGCGGGAGGGGGAGAGACCCAGTACTTC.

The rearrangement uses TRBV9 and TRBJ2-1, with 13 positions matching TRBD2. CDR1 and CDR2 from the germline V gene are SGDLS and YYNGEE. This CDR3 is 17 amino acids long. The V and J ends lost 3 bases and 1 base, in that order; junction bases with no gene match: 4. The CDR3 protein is CASSARTSGSSYNEQFF. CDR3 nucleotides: TGTGCCAGCAGCGCCCGGACTAGCGGGAGTTCCTACAATGAGCAGTTCTTC.

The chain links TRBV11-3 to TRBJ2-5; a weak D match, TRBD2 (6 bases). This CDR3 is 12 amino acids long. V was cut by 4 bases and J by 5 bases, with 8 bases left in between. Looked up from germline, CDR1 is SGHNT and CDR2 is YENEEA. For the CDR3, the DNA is TGTGCCAGCAGCTCGGGACTGGAGACCCAGTACTTC. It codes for CASSSGLETQYF.

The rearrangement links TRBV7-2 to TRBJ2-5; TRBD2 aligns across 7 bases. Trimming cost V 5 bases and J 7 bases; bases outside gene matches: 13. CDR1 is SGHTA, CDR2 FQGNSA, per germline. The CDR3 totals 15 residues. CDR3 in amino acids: CASSPGGSGIATQYF. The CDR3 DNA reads TGTGCCAGCAGCCCCGGGGGGAGCGGGATCGCGACCCAGTACTTC.

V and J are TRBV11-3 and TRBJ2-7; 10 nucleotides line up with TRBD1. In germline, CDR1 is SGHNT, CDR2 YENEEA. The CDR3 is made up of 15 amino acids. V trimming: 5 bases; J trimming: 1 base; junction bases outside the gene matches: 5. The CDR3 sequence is CASSPGQGTSYEQYF. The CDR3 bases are TGTGCCAGCAGCCCGGGACAGGGGACGTCCTACGAGCAGTACTTC.

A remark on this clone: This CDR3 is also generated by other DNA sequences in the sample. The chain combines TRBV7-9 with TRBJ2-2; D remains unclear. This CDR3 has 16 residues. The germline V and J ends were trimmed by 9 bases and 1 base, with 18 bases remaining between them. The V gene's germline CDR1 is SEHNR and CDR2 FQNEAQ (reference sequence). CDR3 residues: CASSPMNSGNTGELFF. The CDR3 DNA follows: TGTGCCAGTAGCCCAATGAATAGTGGGAACACCGGGGAGCTGTTTTTT.

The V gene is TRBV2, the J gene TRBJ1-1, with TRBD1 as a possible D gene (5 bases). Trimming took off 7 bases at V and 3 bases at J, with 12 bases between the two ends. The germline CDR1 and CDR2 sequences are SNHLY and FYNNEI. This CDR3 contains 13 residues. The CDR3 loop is CASTKGRYTEAFF. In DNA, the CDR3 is TGTGCCAGCACCAAGGGGAGGTACACTGAAGCTTTCTTT.

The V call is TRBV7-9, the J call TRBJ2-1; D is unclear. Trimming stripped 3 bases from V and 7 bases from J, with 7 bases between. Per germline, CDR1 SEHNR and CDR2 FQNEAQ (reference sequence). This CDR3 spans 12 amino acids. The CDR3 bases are TGTGCCAGCAGCTTTATGAGAAATGAGCAGTTCTTC. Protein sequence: CASSFMRNEQFF. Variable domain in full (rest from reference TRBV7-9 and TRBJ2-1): DTGVSQNPRHKITKRGQNVTFRCDPISEHNRLYWYRQTLGQGPEFLTYFQNEAQLEKSRLLSDRFSAERPKGSFSTLEIQRTEQGDSAMYLCASSFMRNEQFFGPGTRLTVL.

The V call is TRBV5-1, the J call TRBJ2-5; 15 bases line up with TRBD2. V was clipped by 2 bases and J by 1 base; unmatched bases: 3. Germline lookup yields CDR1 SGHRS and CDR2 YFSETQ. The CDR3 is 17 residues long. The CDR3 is CASSLGLAGGGQETQYF. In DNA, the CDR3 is TGCGCCAGCAGCTTAGGACTAGCGGGAGGGGGCCAAGAGACCCAGTACTTC. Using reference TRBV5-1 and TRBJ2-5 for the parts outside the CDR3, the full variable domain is KAGVTQTPRYLIKTRGQQVTLSCSPISGHRSVSWYQQTPGQGLQFLFEYFSETQRNKGNFPGRFSGRQFSNSRSEMNVSTLELGDSALYLCASSLGLAGGGQETQYFGPGTRLLVL.

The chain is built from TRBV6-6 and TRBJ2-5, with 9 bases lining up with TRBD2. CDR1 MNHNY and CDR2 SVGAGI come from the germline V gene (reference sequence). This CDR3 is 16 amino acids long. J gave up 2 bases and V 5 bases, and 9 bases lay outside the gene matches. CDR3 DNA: TGTGCCAGCAGTCCAGGAGGCGGGAGGGAACAAGAGACCCAGTACTTC. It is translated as CASSPGGGREQETQYF.

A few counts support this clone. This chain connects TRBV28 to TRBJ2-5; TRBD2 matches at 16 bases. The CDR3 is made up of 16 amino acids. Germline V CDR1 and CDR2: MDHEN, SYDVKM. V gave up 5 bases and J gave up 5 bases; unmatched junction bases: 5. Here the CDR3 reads CASSPGLAGGRETQYF. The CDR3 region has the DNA TGTGCCAGCAGTCCGGGACTAGCGGGAGGGAGGGAGACCCAGTACTTC.

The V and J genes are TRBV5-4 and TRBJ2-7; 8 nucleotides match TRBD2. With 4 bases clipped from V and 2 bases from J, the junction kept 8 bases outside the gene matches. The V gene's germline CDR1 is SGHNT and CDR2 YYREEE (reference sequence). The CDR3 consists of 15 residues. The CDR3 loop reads CASSPRGGGAYEQYF. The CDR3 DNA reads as TGTGCCAGCAGCCCCCGGGGGGGTGGCGCCTACGAGCAGTACTTC.

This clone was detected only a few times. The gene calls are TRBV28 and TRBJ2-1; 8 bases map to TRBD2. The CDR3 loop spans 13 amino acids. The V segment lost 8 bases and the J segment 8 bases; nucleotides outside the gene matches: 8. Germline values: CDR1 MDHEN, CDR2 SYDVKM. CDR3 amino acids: CASGLADVYEQFF. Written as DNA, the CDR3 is TGTGCCAGCGGACTAGCCGATGTCTATGAGCAGTTCTTC.

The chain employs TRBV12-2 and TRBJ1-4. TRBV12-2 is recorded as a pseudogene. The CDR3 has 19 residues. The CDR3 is CASRSPTWSGEATNEKLFF. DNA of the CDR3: TGTGCAAGTCGCTCCCCCACATGGAGTGGAGAAGCAACTAATGAAAAACTGTTTTTT.

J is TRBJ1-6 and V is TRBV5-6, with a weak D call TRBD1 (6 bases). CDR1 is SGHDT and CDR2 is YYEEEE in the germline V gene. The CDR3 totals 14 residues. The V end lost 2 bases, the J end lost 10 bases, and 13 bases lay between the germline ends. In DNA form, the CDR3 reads TGTGCCAGCAGCTTCACAGGGTTGAAGTCACCCCTCCACTTT. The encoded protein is CASSFTGLKSPLHF.

CDR3 DNA: TGCGCCAGCAGCTCCCTTACTGGTGGCTACACCTTC. The encoded protein is CASSSLTGGYTF. The chain is built from TRBV5-1 and TRBJ1-2; D is uncertain. This CDR3 is 12 amino acids long. Germline V CDR1 and CDR2: SGHRS, YFSETQ. V lost 3 bases and J 7 bases, leaving 10 bases between the germline ends.